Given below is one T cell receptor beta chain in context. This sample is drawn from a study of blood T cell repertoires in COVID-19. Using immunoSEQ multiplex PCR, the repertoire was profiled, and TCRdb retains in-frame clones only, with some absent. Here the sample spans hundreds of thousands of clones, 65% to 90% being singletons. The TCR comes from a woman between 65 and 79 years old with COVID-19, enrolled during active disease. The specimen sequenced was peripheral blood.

The CDR3 DNA is TGTGCCAGCAGCTTAGCGATGGGGGGTGGAGAGACCCAGTACTTC. It is translated as CASSLAMGGGETQYF. The chain recombines TRBV7-2 with TRBJ2-5; tentative D call: TRBD2 (6 bases). The V end lost 0 bases, the J end lost 4 bases, and 12 bases lay between the germline ends. The CDR3 has 15 amino acids. The germline V gene has CDR1 SGHTA and CDR2 FQGNSA.